The rows below give T cell receptor beta chains drawn from one sample of a study of Ad26.COV2.S vaccination and SARS-CoV-2 variants. Using immunoSEQ multiplex PCR, the repertoire was profiled, and TCRdb retains in-frame clones only, with some absent. The sample records about 350,000 clones, about 89% being singletons. Source: peripheral blood, taken in a trial of Ad26.COV2.S vaccine versus placebo. The receptors derive from a person between 18 and 65 years old who received the Ad26.COV2.S COVID-19 vaccine or a placebo. Both conserved end residues are part of each CDR3. A D gene is named only where the DNA matches it firmly. The size field is filled for only some rows; it gives once, few, many or a size class.

V gene,J gene,clone size,D gene,CDR3 DNA,CDR3 protein
TRBV7-8,TRBJ2-1,NA,TRBD1,TGTGCCAGCAGCTTAGTAGGGGGCGCGGACAATGAGCAGTTCTTC,CASSLVGGADNEQFF
TRBV28,TRBJ2-2,NA,NA,TGTGCCAGCAGTTGGCCCATCACCGGGGAGCTGTTTTTT,CASSWPITGELFF
TRBV28,TRBJ2-1,NA,TRBD2,TGTGCCAGCCTGGGACTAGCGGGAGCCCGGGGGCACGAAGATTACAATGAGCAGTTCTTC,CASLGLAGARGHEDYNEQFF
TRBV19,TRBJ2-1,once,NA,TGTGCCAGTAGTATTTGGGGTGCGAGGTACAATGAGCAGTTCTTC,CASSIWGARYNEQFF
TRBV5-6,TRBJ1-1,NA,NA,TGTGCCAGCAGCTTGATGGTGGGGGTCATCATGAACACTGAAGCTTTCTTT,CASSLMVGVIMNTEAFF
TRBV6-2/TRBV6-3,TRBJ1-4,NA,NA,TGTGCCAGCAGCACGACTTCGACAGTTAATGAAAAACTGTTTTTT,CASSTTSTVNEKLFF
TRBV19,TRBJ1-2,once,NA,TGTGCCAGTAGTATAGAATTAAGGGTCGGGGCTTTTAACTATGGCTACACCTTC,CASSIELRVGAFNYGYTF
TRBV7-2,TRBJ1-1,once,NA,TGTGCCAGCAGCTACCGACAGGCCAACACTGAAGCTTTCTTT,CASSYRQANTEAFF
TRBV7-2,TRBJ2-7,NA,NA,TGTGCCAGCAGCTTGGTAGCCATGCAGTACTTC,CASSLVAMQYF
TRBV11-2,TRBJ2-2,NA,TRBD1,TGTGCCAGCAGCTCCCGACAGGGGGGCGGCGAGGAGCTGTTTTTT,CASSSRQGGGEELFF
TRBV28,TRBJ2-7,NA,TRBD1,TGTGCCAGCAGTCGGACAGGTACCGCCTACGAGCAGTACTTC,CASSRTGTAYEQYF
TRBV13,TRBJ2-6,once,TRBD2,TGTGCCAGCAGCGTTAGAAGTGTGGAGGGGATACTAGCGGGACCTTACTCTGGGGCCAACGTCCTGACTTTC,CASSVRSVEGILAGPYSGANVLTF
TRBV4-1,TRBJ1-1,NA,NA,TGCGCCAGCAGCCAAGAGGAGACAGCCCCTGAAGCTTTCTTT,CASSQEETAPEAFF
TRBV5-8,TRBJ2-7,NA,NA,TGTGCCAGCAGCGTCCGAGATGGTTACGAGCAGTACTTC,CASSVRDGYEQYF
TRBV19,TRBJ2-5,NA,TRBD1,TGTGCCAGTAGTAATTGGGACAGGACAGAGACCCAGTACTTC,CASSNWDRTETQYF
TRBV7-9,TRBJ2-1,NA,TRBD2,TGTGCCAGCAGCTTGCGGGGGGGCACTGAGCAGTTCTTC,CASSLRGGTEQFF
TRBV9,TRBJ2-1,NA,TRBD2,TGTGCCAGCAGCGTATCGGGACTAGCGGGATACAATGAGCAGTTCTTC,CASSVSGLAGYNEQFF
TRBV19,TRBJ1-2,NA,NA,TGTGCCAGTAGTATTGGCCAACAGGGAGATGGCTACACCTTC,CASSIGQQGDGYTF
TRBV5-1,TRBJ2-1,NA,NA,TGCGCCAGCAGCCCCGGGCCCGACTCCTACAATGAGCAGTTCTTC,CASSPGPDSYNEQFF
TRBV9,TRBJ2-7,NA,NA,TGTGCCAGCAGCATTCGGCCGGGGAGCTCCTACGAGCAGTACTTC,CASSIRPGSSYEQYF
TRBV5-3,TRBJ1-6,few,TRBD1,TGTGCCAGAAGGATCCGGGACAGGGACTCACCCCTCCACTTT,CARRIRDRDSPLHF
TRBV28,TRBJ1-4,NA,NA,TGTGCCAGCAGTTTGAGGGTTCCTAATGAAAAACTGTTTTTT,CASSLRVPNEKLFF
TRBV7-9,TRBJ2-3,NA,TRBD2,TGTGCCAGCAGCCGTGGACTAGCGGGACAAGGGGATACGCAGTATTTT,CASSRGLAGQGDTQYF
TRBV5-1,TRBJ2-7,NA,TRBD1,TGCGCCAGCAGCCGGGACAGGGGGAACTACGAGCAGTACTTC,CASSRDRGNYEQYF
TRBV27,TRBJ1-1,NA,NA,TGTGCCAGCAGTTTATGGCCCCACGTCTCCGCTTTCTTT,CASSLWPHVSAFF
TRBV5-5,TRBJ2-1,NA,NA,TGTGCCAGCAGCTCCAGGGGTGGGGGCCCCAACAATGAGCAGTTCTTC,CASSSRGGGPNNEQFF
TRBV30,TRBJ1-6,NA,NA,TGTGCCTGGAGCTTTTCCGGGGCAGGGAATTCACCCCTCCACTTT,CAWSFSGAGNSPLHF
TRBV7-2,TRBJ1-6,once,TRBD1,TGTGCCAGCAGCTCCAGACAGGGAGCACCCCTCCACTTT,CASSSRQGAPLHF
TRBV11-2,TRBJ2-2,NA,TRBD1,TGTGCCAGTAAGGGGATGACAGGGCGGACCGGGGAGCTGTTTTTT,CASKGMTGRTGELFF
TRBV4-1,TRBJ1-6,NA,NA,TGCGCCAGCAGCCAAGGTAGCAGGGGAGGTTCACCCCTCCACTTT,CASSQGSRGGSPLHF
TRBV28,TRBJ2-2,NA,NA,TGTGCCAGCAGTTTTCCTCGGCAGGGGCCGAACACCGGGGAGCTGTTTTTT,CASSFPRQGPNTGELFF
TRBV7-9,TRBJ2-5,NA,NA,TGTGCCAGCAGCTATGTGACAGGCGAAGAGACCCAGTACTTC,CASSYVTGEETQYF
TRBV18,TRBJ1-1,NA,NA,TGTGCCAGCTCACCGTCGAACACTGAAGCTTTCTTT,CASSPSNTEAFF
TRBV28,TRBJ2-7,NA,NA,TGTGCCAGCAGTTTAACCGAGGACGGGGTCGGGCACGAGCAGTACTTC,CASSLTEDGVGHEQYF
TRBV7-9,TRBJ2-5,NA,TRBD1,TGTGCCAGCAGCCCCGGACAGGGGGCGCATCGGGGGACCCAGTACTTC,CASSPGQGAHRGTQYF
TRBV29-1,TRBJ2-2,NA,NA,TGCAGCGTCCTGGGACGATACACCGGGGAGCTGTTTTTT,CSVLGRYTGELFF
TRBV9,TRBJ2-2,NA,NA,TGTGCCAGCAGCGTGGGTAGGGTAAGAACCGGGGAGCTGTTTTTT,CASSVGRVRTGELFF
TRBV7-6,TRBJ2-3,NA,NA,TGTGCCAGCAGCTTAGCGATACAAGATACGCAGTATTTT,CASSLAIQDTQYF
TRBV29-1,TRBJ1-3,NA,NA,TGCAGCGTTGAGAAAGGTGGAAACACCATATATTTT,CSVEKGGNTIYF
TRBV7-2,TRBJ1-2,NA,NA,TGTGCCAGCAGCTTCCCAGAAAGTGGCTACACCTTC,CASSFPESGYTF
TRBV3-1/TRBV3-2,TRBJ2-5,NA,TRBD2,TGTGCCAGCGCCGGGACTAAAGAGACCCAGTACTTC,CASAGTKETQYF
TRBV18,TRBJ2-1,few,TRBD2,TGTGCCAGCTCACCCGAGCTAGCGGGAGCGTCCTACAATGAGCAGTTCTTC,CASSPELAGASYNEQFF
TRBV6-2/TRBV6-3,TRBJ1-1,NA,NA,TGTGCCAGCAGTTACGTTGGGGGAGGCACTGAAGCTTTCTTT,CASSYVGGGTEAFF
TRBV6-5,TRBJ1-1,NA,NA,TGTGCCAGCAGACCTTCCTCCCCCGTGCGAGCTTTCTTT,CASRPSSPVRAFF
TRBV6-4,TRBJ2-3,once,TRBD2,TGTGCCAGCAGTGCCCTGCCGACTAGCGGGAGTGTGAATACGCAGTATTTT,CASSALPTSGSVNTQYF
TRBV6-5,TRBJ1-2,NA,NA,TGTGCCAGCAGCCCCTCGGGGTATGGCTACACCTTC,CASSPSGYGYTF
TRBV10-3,TRBJ2-1,NA,NA,TGTGCCATCAGTGAGTCGCTTCAGGGGCAGTTCTTC,CAISESLQGQFF
TRBV29-1,TRBJ2-7,NA,TRBD2,TGCAGCGTACCCGGGGGGCCGGGGGGGTCCGAGCAGTACTTC,CSVPGGPGGSEQYF
TRBV7-9,TRBJ2-5,once,NA,TGTGCCAGCAGCTTATCGGGCCGAAGGAGGGGAGAGACCCAGTACTTC,CASSLSGRRRGETQYF
TRBV10-1,TRBJ2-2,NA,NA,TGCGCCAGCAGTGAGCCCTCCGAGGTCTACACCGGGGAGCTGTTTTTT,CASSEPSEVYTGELFF